This TCR beta chain derives from a study of beta chain features in type 1 diabetes. General observations from the study: In every one of the four CD4+ subsets, TCRB CDR3s were moderately but significantly shorter in Type 1 diabetes patients.

About this clone itself: Antigen: not known.

The isolated RNA, all of it, was reverse transcribed, so expressed TCRB transcripts were what got sequenced. Using immunoSEQ multiplex PCR, the repertoire was profiled, and TCRdb retains in-frame clones only, with some absent. The sample has 300,000 or so clones, 14% seen once. V was shortened by 3 bases and J by 4 bases, with 11 bases between the two germline ends. The CDR3 runs to 13 residues. Germline values: CDR1 GTSNPN, CDR2 SVGIG (reference sequence). Sequenced input: naive CD4+ T cells from blood. The TCR comes from a man in his thirties or forties with type 1 diabetes. The chain employs TRBV30 and TRBJ2-3; D remains unclear. The CDR3 DNA sequence: TGTGCCTGGAGCTTTCTAGAGGCAGATACGCAGTATTTT. This gives the protein CAWSFLEADTQYF.